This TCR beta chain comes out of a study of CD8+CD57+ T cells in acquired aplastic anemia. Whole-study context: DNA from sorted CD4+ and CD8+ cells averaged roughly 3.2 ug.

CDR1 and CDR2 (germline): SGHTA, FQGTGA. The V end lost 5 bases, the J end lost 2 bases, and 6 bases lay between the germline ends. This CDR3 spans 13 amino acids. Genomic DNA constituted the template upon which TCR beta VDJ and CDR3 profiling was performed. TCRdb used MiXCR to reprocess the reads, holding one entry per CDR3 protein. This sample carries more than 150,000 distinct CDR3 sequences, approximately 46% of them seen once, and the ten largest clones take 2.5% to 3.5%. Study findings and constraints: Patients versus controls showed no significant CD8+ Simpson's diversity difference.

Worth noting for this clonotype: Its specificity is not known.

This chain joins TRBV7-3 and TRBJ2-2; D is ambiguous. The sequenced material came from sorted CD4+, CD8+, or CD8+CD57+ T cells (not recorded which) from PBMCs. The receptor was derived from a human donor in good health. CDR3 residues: CASSQANTGELFF. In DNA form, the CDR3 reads TGTGCCAGCAGCCAAGCTAACACCGGGGAGCTGTTTTTT.